The entry below gives a single T cell receptor (beta chain) sequence along with its context. The V and J ends lost 0 bases and 4 bases respectively, with 15 bases between them. The CDR3 runs to 16 residues. CDR1 and CDR2 (germline): MNHEY, SVGEGT. Profiling relied on immunoSEQ multiplex PCR, and the TCRdb table lists in-frame clones only, not all of them. This repertoire shows approximately 120,000 clones, about nine tenths found once; its top ten account for more than 3.5%. This record comes from a study of control samples from healthy donors and cancer patients. This receptor was obtained from a human donor in good health. The donor label of this sample is uncertain. V is TRBV6-2 or TRBV6-3 and J is TRBJ1-2; no firm D call. The sample consisted of blood. The CDR3 nucleotides read TGTGCCAGCAGTTACTCGCGTCCTCGGCTTGGCTATGGCTACACCTTC. It specifies CASSYSRPRLGYGYTF.